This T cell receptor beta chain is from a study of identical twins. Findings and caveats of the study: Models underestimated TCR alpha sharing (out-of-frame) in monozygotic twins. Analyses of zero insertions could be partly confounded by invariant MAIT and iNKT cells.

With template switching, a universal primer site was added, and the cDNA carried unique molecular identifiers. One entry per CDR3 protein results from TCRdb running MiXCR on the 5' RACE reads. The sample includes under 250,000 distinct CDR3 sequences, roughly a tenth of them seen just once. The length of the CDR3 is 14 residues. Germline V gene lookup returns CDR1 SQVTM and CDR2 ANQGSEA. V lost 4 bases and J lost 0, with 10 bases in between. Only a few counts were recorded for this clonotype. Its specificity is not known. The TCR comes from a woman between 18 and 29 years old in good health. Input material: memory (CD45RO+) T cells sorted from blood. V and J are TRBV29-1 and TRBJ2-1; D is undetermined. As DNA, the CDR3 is TGCAGCGTTGTAGTTTATAGCTCCTACAATGAGCAGTTCTTC. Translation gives CSVVVYSSYNEQFF.